The next 22 T cell receptor beta chains were all read from a single sample in a study of blood T cell repertoires in COVID-19. The table came from immunoSEQ multiplex PCR; TCRdb's copy has only in-frame clones and leaves some out. The sample yields about 180,000 clones, roughly four fifths seen once. What was sequenced was peripheral blood. These receptors all come from a human donor in a cohort sampled during active COVID-19.

V is TRBV6-5 and J is TRBJ2-7; TRBD2 is a possible D gene (7 bases). Germline V CDR1 and CDR2: MNHEY, SVGAGI. V gave up 4 bases and J gave up 4 bases, with 17 bases separating them. CDR3 length equals 15 residues. The CDR3 protein is CASSWRGGGGYEQYF. Written as DNA, the CDR3 is TGTGCCAGCAGTTGGAGGGGAGGGGGAGGTTACGAGCAGTACTTC.

This sequence joins TRBV28 and TRBJ2-6; perhaps TRBD1 as D (5 bases). V was pared by 8 bases and J by 0 bases, with 14 bases between. Germline V CDR1 and CDR2: MDHEN, SYDVKM. The CDR3 covers 16 residues. CDR3 in amino acids: CASAEQASSGANVLTF. The CDR3 nucleotides read TGTGCCAGCGCGGAACAGGCCAGCTCTGGGGCCAACGTCCTGACTTTC.

The chain is built from TRBV29-1 and TRBJ1-1; maybe TRBD1 (5 bases). The CDR3 runs to 12 residues. Germline lookup yields CDR1 SQVTM and CDR2 ANQGSEA. Trimming stripped 2 bases from V and 6 bases from J, with 10 bases between. The chain's CDR3 is CSVERTTSEAFF. CDR3 DNA: TGCAGCGTTGAAAGGACAACCTCTGAAGCTTTCTTT.

This sequence joins TRBV6-5 and TRBJ2-5, with D perhaps TRBD2 (6 bases). The CDR3 is 13 amino acids. Trimming shortened V by 4 bases and J by 4 bases, and 10 bases separated the two germline ends. CDR1 is MNHEY and CDR2 is SVGAGI in the germline V gene. The CDR3 here is CASSFPGLETQYF. CDR3 bases: TGTGCCAGCAGTTTCCCGGGACTAGAGACCCAGTACTTC.

This CDR3 is CASSEVSTGYQPQHF. The CDR3, as DNA: TGTGCCAGCAGTGAAGTGTCGACAGGCTATCAGCCCCAGCATTTT. The genes are TRBV6-1 and TRBJ1-5; TRBD1 is a possible D gene (6 bases). The CDR3 has 15 amino acids. Germline V gene sequence: CDR1 MNHNS, CDR2 SASEGT. Trimming stripped 1 base from V and 5 bases from J, with 12 bases between.

The V and J genes are TRBV10-3 and TRBJ2-2; 8 positions agree with TRBD1. In germline, CDR1 is ENHRY, CDR2 SYGVKD. V dropped 6 bases and J dropped 6; count of bases not matched to a gene: 12. The CDR3 has 16 amino acids. CDR3 sequence reads: CAIRGTGTGVAGELFF. The DNA for the CDR3 is TGTGCCATCAGGGGTACCGGGACAGGAGTAGCCGGGGAGCTGTTTTTT.

The chain uses TRBV27 and TRBJ2-7; weak D call: TRBD1 (6 bases). CDR1 is MNHEY, CDR2 SMNVEV, per germline (reference sequence). CDR3 length: 16 amino acids. Trimming shortened V by 5 bases and J by 0 bases, and 17 bases separated the two germline ends. CDR3 loop: CASSLSGVRGSYEQYF. The CDR3 region has the DNA TGTGCCAGCAGTCTCTCAGGGGTCAGGGGCTCCTACGAGCAGTACTTC.

The chain combines TRBV24-1 with TRBJ1-1, with TRBD1 matching 7 bases. V was clipped by 4 bases and J by 7 bases; unmatched bases: 8. Germline loops: CDR1 KGHDR, CDR2 SFDVKD. CDR3 length: 14 amino acids. The CDR3 DNA follows: TGTGCCACCAGTGACCCCGCCCGACAGGGTGAAGCTTTCTTT. Its translation: CATSDPARQGEAFF.

The chain is built from TRBV6-5 and TRBJ1-3; D remains ambiguous. Trimming removed 6 bases at V and 0 bases at J, with 12 bases between. The CDR3 consists of 15 residues. Germline V gene lookup returns CDR1 MNHEY and CDR2 SVGAGI. This CDR3 is CASRASQYSGNTIYF. The CDR3 region has the DNA TGTGCCAGCAGGGCCAGTCAATACTCTGGAAACACCATATATTTT.

V is TRBV7-8 and J is TRBJ2-7, with 11 bases fitting TRBD2. CDR3 length: 15 residues. The ends lost 3 bases at V and 1 base at J; junction bases unmatched: 2. CDR1 and CDR2 (germline): SGHVS, FQNEAQ. For the CDR3, the DNA is TGTGCCAGCAGCTTCATAGCGGGAGGGTCCTACGAGCAGTACTTC. Its translation is CASSFIAGGSYEQYF. Variable domain in full (rest from reference TRBV7-8 and TRBJ2-7): GAGVSQSPRYKVAKRGQDVALRCDPISGHVSLFWYQQALGQGPEFLTYFQNEAQLDKSGLPSDRFFAERPEGSVSTLKIQRTQQEDSAVYLCASSFIAGGSYEQYFGPGTRLTVT.

This chain joins TRBV10-3 and TRBJ2-7; TRBD2 is a possible D gene (5 bases). The V gene lost 2 bases and the J gene lost 0 bases, with 14 bases spanning the gap. Germline assignment: CDR1 ENHRY and CDR2 SYGVKD. The CDR3 is 16 residues long. The CDR3 is CAISEREQTTSYEQYF. CDR3 nucleotide sequence: TGTGCCATCAGTGAGAGGGAGCAGACCACCTCCTACGAGCAGTACTTC.

The chain joins TRBV6-1 to TRBJ2-7; a possible D gene is TRBD2 (6 bases). The germline CDR1 and CDR2 sequences are MNHNS and SASEGT. The CDR3 loop spans 15 amino acids. V lost 0 bases, J lost 0 bases, and 9 bases lay in between. In DNA, the CDR3 is TGTGCCAGCAGTGAAGCTCCCGGGAGCTCCTACGAGCAGTACTTC. Translating it yields CASSEAPGSSYEQYF.

V is TRBV7-3 and J is TRBJ2-7, with 8 bases fitting TRBD2. CDR3 size: 13 residues. Germline loops: CDR1 SGHTA, CDR2 FQGTGA. V trimming: 5 bases; J trimming: 5 bases; junction bases outside the gene matches: 5. CDR3 region: CASSATGRDEQYF. The CDR3 bases are TGTGCCAGCAGCGCCACCGGGAGGGACGAGCAGTACTTC.

With respect to this clone: The junction shows a germline mismatch at one end, possibly a read error. The chain joins TRBV7-7 to TRBJ2-3, with TRBD2 identical over 8 bases. CDR3 length: 16 residues. The germline V gene has CDR1 SSHAT and CDR2 FNYEAQ (reference sequence). The CDR3 spells CASSSGSSGDTDTQYF. The CDR3 DNA sequence: TGTGCTAGCAGCTCAGGAAGTAGCGGGGACACAGATACGCAGTATTTT.

On this clone: The germline gene is not matched at one end of the junction; a read error may be the cause. The chain recombines TRBV7-7 with TRBJ2-5, with 10 bases matching TRBD2. From germline, CDR1 is SSHAT and CDR2 FNYEAQ (reference sequence). This CDR3 comprises 15 residues. In DNA, the CDR3 is TGTGCTAGCAGCTTAGCGGGAGGAACTCAAGAGACCCAGTACTTC. Encoded protein: CASSLAGGTQETQYF.

The rearrangement joins TRBV9 to TRBJ2-1; no definite D call. CDR3 length equals 12 residues. Trimming took off 4 bases at V and 9 bases at J, with 11 bases between the two ends. Germline assignment: CDR1 SGDLS and CDR2 YYNGEE. In DNA form, the CDR3 reads TGTGCCAGCAGCCCGCCGACTCGTGAGCAGTTCTTC. As protein: CASSPPTREQFF.

This clone was seen once. This rearrangement joins TRBV6-5 to TRBJ2-7, with TRBD2 matching 8 bases. V dropped 6 bases and J dropped 0; count of bases not matched to a gene: 7. This CDR3 comprises 15 residues. The germline CDR1 and CDR2 sequences are MNHEY and SVGAGI. The DNA of the CDR3 is TGTGCCAGCAGGGTTAGCGGGGCTTCCTCCTACGAGCAGTACTTC. Protein sequence: CASRVSGASSYEQYF.

The V call is TRBV5-8, the J call TRBJ1-1; a possible D gene is TRBD1 (5 bases). CDR1 and CDR2 from the germline V gene are SGHTS and YDEGEE. V was cut by 5 bases and J by 4 bases, with 12 bases left in between. CDR3 length: 13 amino acids. CDR3: CASSFTGATEAFF. CDR3 nucleotides: TGTGCCAGCAGTTTTACTGGGGCCACTGAAGCTTTCTTT.

The V and J genes are TRBV7-2 and TRBJ1-3; 7 nucleotides agree with TRBD1. Germline lookup yields CDR1 SGHTA and CDR2 FQGNSA. Germline trimming cut 10 bases from V and 4 bases from J; bases unmatched to any gene: 10. The CDR3 length is 14 residues. CDR3 DNA sequence: TGTGCCACCGCAACAGGGGTGGGCGGAAACACCATATATTTT. It encodes CATATGVGGNTIYF.

The chain combines TRBV5-4 with TRBJ2-5; D not certain. The CDR3 runs 13 residues. Germline values: CDR1 SGHNT, CDR2 YYREEE (reference sequence). Trimming left V 4 bases short and J 5 bases short, with 12 bases between. The CDR3 bases are TGTGCCAGCAGCCCGGAGAGTCCGGAGACCCAGTACTTC. Translation gives CASSPESPETQYF.

The gene calls are TRBV6-2 or TRBV6-3 and TRBJ2-7; 8 bases are a match to TRBD1. The CDR3 totals 16 residues. Looked up from germline, CDR1 is MNHEY and CDR2 is SVGEGT. The V gene end was trimmed by 6 bases and the J gene end by 3 bases; junction bases not matched to a gene: 13. The CDR3 bases are TGTGCCAGCAGCCCTACCGCGGCAGGGGGCTACTACGAGCAGTACTTC. Protein product: CASSPTAAGGYYEQYF.

J is TRBJ2-2 and V is TRBV7-3; TRBD2 is a possible D gene (5 bases). Germline CDR1 and CDR2: SGHTA and FQGTGA. There are 15 residues in the CDR3. Between the trimmed V and J ends, which lost 5 bases and 7 bases, there was a span of 17 bases. The CDR3 DNA reads TGTGCCAGCAGCCCCCTGGGGAGCCCGGGCGGGGAGCTGTTTTTT. Protein product: CASSPLGSPGGELFF.